The entry below gives a single T cell receptor beta chain sequence along with its context. No antigen is known for it. Researchers reported that TCR beta cDNA libraries carried unique molecular identifiers. TCRdb called the PCR reads again in MiXCR, with one record for every CDR3 protein. The sample records hundreds of thousands of distinct CDR3 sequences, less than 35% being singletons. Deletions cut 7 bases from V and 3 bases from J, with 17 bases between. CDR1 is MNHEY and CDR2 is SVGAGI in the germline V gene. The CDR3 is 15 residues long. This record comes from a study of post-analysis software for immune sequencing data. Study results and limitations: A handful of TRBV segments were significantly more frequent in patients than in controls. TRBV5-6, TRBV5-1 and TRBV20-1 were among these segments.

This TCR came from a girl aged 5-17 years with multiple sclerosis. The J gene is TRBJ2-3, the V gene TRBV6-5; D is perhaps TRBD2 (6 bases). The sequenced sample consisted of blood. For the CDR3, the DNA is TGTGCCAGCAACAAACTGGATCGGGGGACAGATACGCAGTATTTT. This gives the protein CASNKLDRGTDTQYF.